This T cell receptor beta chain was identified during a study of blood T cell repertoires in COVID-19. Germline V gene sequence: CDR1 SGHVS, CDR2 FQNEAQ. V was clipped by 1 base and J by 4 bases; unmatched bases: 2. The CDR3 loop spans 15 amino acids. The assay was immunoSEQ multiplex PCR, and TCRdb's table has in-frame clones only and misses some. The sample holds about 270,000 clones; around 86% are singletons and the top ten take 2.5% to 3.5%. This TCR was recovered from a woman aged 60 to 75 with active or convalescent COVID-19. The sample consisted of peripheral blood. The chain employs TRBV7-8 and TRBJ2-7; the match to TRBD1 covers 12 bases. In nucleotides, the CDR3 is TGTGCCAGCAGCTTAGGGGACAGGGGGCAGTACGAGCAGTACTTC. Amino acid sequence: CASSLGDRGQYEQYF.